A selection of T cell receptor beta chains follows, all from one sample in a study of blood T cell repertoires in COVID-19. Produced via immunoSEQ multiplex PCR; TCRdb's table is partial and in-frame only. The sample records approximately 120,000 clones, over 60% being singletons. Sample: peripheral blood. These receptors originate from a human donor in a cohort sampled during active or convalescent COVID-19. Each CDR3 is given with its conserved first and last residue. Fields, in order: CDR3 length, V gene, J gene, clone size, D gene, CDR3 DNA, CDR3 protein. The D gene is left open where the match is weak. The size field is filled for only some rows; it gives once, few, many or a size class.

>15|TRBV27|TRBJ1-1|.|.
TGTGCCAGCAGTTTATCGGCCCTTGGTTACACTGAAGCTTTCTTT
CASSLSALGYTEAFF
>15|TRBV7-8|TRBJ2-1|.|.
TGTGCCAGCAGCTTAGGACTAGTAAATCACAATGAGCAGTTCTTC
CASSLGLVNHNEQFF
>11|TRBV12-3/TRBV12-4|TRBJ2-5|many|.
TGTGCCAGCAGCAAGTCGGTAACCCAGTACTTC
CASSKSVTQYF
>15|TRBV9|TRBJ2-7|.|.
TGTGCCAGCAGCTCAGAGGGCGGGGGCCCCTACGAGCAGTACTTC
CASSSEGGGPYEQYF
>15|TRBV3-1/TRBV3-2|TRBJ2-5|.|TRBD2
TGTGCCAGCAGCCAAGGTCTAGCGGGCCAAGAGACCCAGTACTTC
CASSQGLAGQETQYF
>12|TRBV6-5|TRBJ1-2|.|.
TGTGCCAGCAGCTCAGGGTCGAATGGCTACACCTTC
CASSSGSNGYTF
>16|TRBV7-6|TRBJ1-5|.|.
TGTGCCAGCAGCCCATGGGAGGGGTGGGGCAATCAGCCCCAGCATTTT
CASSPWEGWGNQPQHF
>13|TRBV10-3|TRBJ1-5|.|TRBD1
TGTGCCATCAAGGGACAGACCAATCAGCCCCAGCATTTT
CAIKGQTNQPQHF
>15|TRBV7-2|TRBJ1-4|.|TRBD1
TGTGCCAGCAGCTCCGGGACAGGGGTTAATGAAAAACTGTTTTTT
CASSSGTGVNEKLFF
>16|TRBV18|TRBJ2-2|.|TRBD2
TGTGCCAGCTCACCGCTACGCGGGAGGAACACCGGGGAGCTGTTTTTT
CASSPLRGRNTGELFF
>15|TRBV6-5|TRBJ2-1|.|TRBD1
TGTGCCAGCCGTCGACAGGGGCGTTCCTACAATGAGCAGTTCTTC
CASRRQGRSYNEQFF
>15|TRBV29-1|TRBJ2-5|.|TRBD2
TGCAGCGTTGAGGCTAGCGGGATGGTTGCGGAGACCCAGTACTTC
CSVEASGMVAETQYF
>16|TRBV19|TRBJ1-1|.|TRBD1
TGTGCCAGTAGAGGGACAGGGGGTCGTCTGAACACTGAAGCTTTCTTT
CASRGTGGRLNTEAFF
>13|TRBV28|TRBJ1-1|few|.
TGTGCCAGCAGTTTCCCAGGGAACACTGAAGCTTTCTTT
CASSFPGNTEAFF
>15|TRBV6-5|TRBJ2-7|.|TRBD2
TGTGCCAGCAGAGGTTCAAGCGGGAGCTCCTACGAGCAGTACTTC
CASRGSSGSSYEQYF
>15|TRBV5-1|TRBJ2-1|.|.
TGCGCCAGCACCCCGACCGGGGGATCGGGCAATGAGCAGTTCTTC
CASTPTGGSGNEQFF
>15|TRBV7-2|TRBJ1-6|.|TRBD1
TGTGCCAGCAGCTTAGGGGACAGGGGTAATTCACCCCTCCACTTT
CASSLGDRGNSPLHF
>15|TRBV28|TRBJ1-5|.|.
TGTGCCAGCAGTTTGTTGGGGGGAGTTTTTAAGCCCCAGCATTTT
CASSLLGGVFKPQHF
>13|TRBV12-3/TRBV12-4|TRBJ2-5|.|TRBD1
TGTGCCAGCAGCGGACAGGGGCAAGAGACCCAGTACTTC
CASSGQGQETQYF
>16|TRBV7-8|TRBJ2-5|.|TRBD2
TGTGCCAGCAGCTTAACTAGCGGGAGGGCCGTGGAGACCCAGTACTTC
CASSLTSGRAVETQYF
>16|TRBV30|TRBJ2-1|.|TRBD2
TGTGCCTGGATGACTAGCGGGAATGCCCTTGGCTATGAGCAGTTCTTC
CAWMTSGNALGYEQFF
>12|TRBV18|TRBJ1-2|.|TRBD1
TGTGCCAGCTCAGGACAGGGGAACGGCTACACCTTC
CASSGQGNGYTF
>17|TRBV3-1/TRBV3-2|TRBJ2-1|.|TRBD1
TGTGCCAGCAGCCAAGATCGGACAGGGACGGTATACAATGAGCAGTTCTTC
CASSQDRTGTVYNEQFF
>11|TRBV20-1|TRBJ2-1|once|TRBD1
TGCAGTCCGGGACAGGGGAATGAGCAGTTCTTC
CSPGQGNEQFF
>16|TRBV19|TRBJ2-2|.|TRBD2
TGTGCCAGTAGTATACCCGGGGGGGCGAACACCGGGGAGCTGTTTTTT
CASSIPGGANTGELFF
>13|TRBV6-6|TRBJ1-5|.|.
TGTGCCAGCAGTTTACAGGGTAATCAGCCCCAGCATTTT
CASSLQGNQPQHF
>18|TRBV7-2|TRBJ2-7|.|TRBD1
TGTGCCAGCAGCTCCACGGGTTACGGTCGGACAGGGTCCGGGGAGCAGTACTTC
CASSSTGYGRTGSGEQYF
>15|TRBV4-1|TRBJ2-7|.|.
TGCGCCAGCAGCCAAGTCGCCAGGGGCCTCCTCGAGCAGTACTTC
CASSQVARGLLEQYF
>13|TRBV5-5|TRBJ1-1|once|.
TGTGCCAGCAGCTTGACAGGCTACACTGAAGCTTTCTTT
CASSLTGYTEAFF
>14|TRBV9|TRBJ2-7|.|TRBD2
TGTGCCAGCAGCGAACGGGACTACACCTACGAGCAGTACTTC
CASSERDYTYEQYF
>17|TRBV13|TRBJ2-5|.|.
TGTGCCAGCAGCAAGACCTCGCACAGGGAGACCCAAGAGACCCAGTACTTC
CASSKTSHRETQETQYF
>14|TRBV10-3|TRBJ2-3|.|.
TGTGCCATCAGTAGACTAGAGAGCACAGATACGCAGTATTTT
CAISRLESTDTQYF
>11|TRBV21-1|TRBJ2-7|.|.
TGTGCCAGCGCCTCATTTGAGGAGCAGTACTTC
CASASFEEQYF
>16|TRBV18|TRBJ1-6|few|.
TGTGCCAGCTCACGGGAAGATGGGGGGTTAGGTTCACCCCTCCACTTT
CASSREDGGLGSPLHF
>17|TRBV5-1|TRBJ1-2|many|.
TGCGCCAGCAGCTTGGACGACAGCTGGGCCACTAACTATGGCTACACCTTC
CASSLDDSWATNYGYTF
>14|TRBV6-5|TRBJ2-1|few|.
TGTGCCAGCAAATCCCGGGGGGCCTGGAATGAGCAGTTCTTC
CASKSRGAWNEQFF
>14|TRBV27|TRBJ1-6|.|.
TGTGCCAGCAGTTTTTGGGAGTATAATTCACCCCTCCACTTT
CASSFWEYNSPLHF
>16|TRBV29-1|TRBJ2-1|.|TRBD2
TGCAGCGTTGATACCCCCGGGGGGACCTTTTACAATGAGCAGTTCTTC
CSVDTPGGTFYNEQFF
>15|TRBV11-3|TRBJ2-5|.|.
TGTGCCAGCAGCTTAGGAGCTAGAAGCCAAGAGACCCAGTACTTC
CASSLGARSQETQYF
>12|TRBV28|TRBJ1-2|.|.
TGTGCCAGCAGCCAATCAGCGAGAGGCTACACCTTC
CASSQSARGYTF
>15|TRBV7-2|TRBJ2-1|.|TRBD1
TGTGCCAGCAGCCCGGGACAGCCTATAAGCCATGAGCAGTTCTTC
CASSPGQPISHEQFF
>16|TRBV19|TRBJ2-4|.|TRBD2
TGTGCCAGTAGTACCGAACGGGAGGCCCCCCGTGACATTCAGTACTTC
CASSTEREAPRDIQYF
>14|TRBV29-1|TRBJ1-2|few|TRBD1
TGCAGCGCGCTCGAGGGACAGGCGTACTATGGCTACACCTTC
CSALEGQAYYGYTF
>16|TRBV7-9|TRBJ1-4|once|TRBD1
TGTGCCAGCAGCTCCAGCAGGACAGGGGGTGGAGAAAAACTGTTTTTT
CASSSSRTGGGEKLFF
>15|TRBV27|TRBJ2-2|few|.
TGTGCCAGCAGTTTATGGGGGCGCGGCACCGGGGAGCTGTTTTTT
CASSLWGRGTGELFF
>15|TRBV18|TRBJ2-7|.|.
TGTGCCAGCTCAGCAGGGCCCGGGGGACAGATTGAGCAGTACTTC
CASSAGPGGQIEQYF
>15|TRBV19|TRBJ1-4|.|TRBD1
TGTGCCAGTAGTCGACCGGGGACAGGGGTTGAAAAACTGTTTTTT
CASSRPGTGVEKLFF